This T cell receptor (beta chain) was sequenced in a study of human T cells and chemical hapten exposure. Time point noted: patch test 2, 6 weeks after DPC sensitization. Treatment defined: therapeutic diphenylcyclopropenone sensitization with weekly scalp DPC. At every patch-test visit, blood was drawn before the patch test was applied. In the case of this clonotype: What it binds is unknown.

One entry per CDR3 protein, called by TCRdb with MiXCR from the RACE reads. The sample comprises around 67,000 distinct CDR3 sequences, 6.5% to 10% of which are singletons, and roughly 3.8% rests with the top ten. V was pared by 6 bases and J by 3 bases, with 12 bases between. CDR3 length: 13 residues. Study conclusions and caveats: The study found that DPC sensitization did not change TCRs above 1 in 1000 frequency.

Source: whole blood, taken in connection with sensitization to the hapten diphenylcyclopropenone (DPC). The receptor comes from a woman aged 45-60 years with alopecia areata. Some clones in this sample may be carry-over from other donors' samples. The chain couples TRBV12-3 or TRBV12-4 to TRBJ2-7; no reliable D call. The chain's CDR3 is CASSLRTDYEQYF. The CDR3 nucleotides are TGTGCCAGCAGCCTCCGCACAGACTACGAGCAGTACTTC.